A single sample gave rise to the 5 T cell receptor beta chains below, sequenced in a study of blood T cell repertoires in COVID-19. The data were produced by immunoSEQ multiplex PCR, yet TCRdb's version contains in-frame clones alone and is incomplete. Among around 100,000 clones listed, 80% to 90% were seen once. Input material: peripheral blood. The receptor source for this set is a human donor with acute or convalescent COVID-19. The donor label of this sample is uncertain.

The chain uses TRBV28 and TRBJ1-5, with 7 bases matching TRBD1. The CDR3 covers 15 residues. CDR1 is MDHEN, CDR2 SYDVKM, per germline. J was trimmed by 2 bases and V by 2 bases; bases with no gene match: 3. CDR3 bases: TGTGCCAGCAGTTTAACCAGGGGGGGCAATCAGCCCCAGCATTTT. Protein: CASSLTRGGNQPQHF.

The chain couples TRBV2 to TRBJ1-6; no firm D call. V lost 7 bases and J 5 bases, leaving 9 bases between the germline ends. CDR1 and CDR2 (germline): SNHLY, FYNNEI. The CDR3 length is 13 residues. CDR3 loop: CASTVRDNSPLHF. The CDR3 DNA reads TGTGCCAGCACGGTTCGCGATAATTCACCCCTCCACTTT.

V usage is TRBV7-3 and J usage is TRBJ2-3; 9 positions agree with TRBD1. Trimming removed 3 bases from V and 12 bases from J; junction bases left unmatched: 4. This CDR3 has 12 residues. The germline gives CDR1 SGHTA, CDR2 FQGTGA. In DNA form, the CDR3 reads TGTGCCAGCAGCTTCGGGACAGGGCATCAGTATTTT. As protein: CASSFGTGHQYF.

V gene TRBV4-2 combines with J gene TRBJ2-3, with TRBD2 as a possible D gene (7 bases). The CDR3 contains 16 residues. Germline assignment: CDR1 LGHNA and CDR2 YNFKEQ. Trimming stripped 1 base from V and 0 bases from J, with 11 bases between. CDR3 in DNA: TGTGCCAGCAGCCAAGGGGGAGGGGGTAGCACAGATACGCAGTATTTT. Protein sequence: CASSQGGGGSTDTQYF.

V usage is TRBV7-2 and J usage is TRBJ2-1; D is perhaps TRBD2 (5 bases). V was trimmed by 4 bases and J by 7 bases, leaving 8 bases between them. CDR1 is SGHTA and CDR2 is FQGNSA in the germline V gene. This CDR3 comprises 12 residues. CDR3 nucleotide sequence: TGTGCCAGCAGCTCTAGCAGGAATGAGCAGTTCTTC. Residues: CASSSSRNEQFF. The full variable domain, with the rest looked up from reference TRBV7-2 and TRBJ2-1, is GAGVSQSPSNKVTEKGKDVELRCDPISGHTALYWYRQSLGQGLEFLIYFQGNSAPDKSGLPSDRFSAERTGGSVSTLTIQRTQQEDSAVYLCASSSSRNEQFFGPGTRLTVL.